This T cell receptor beta chain was documented in a study of T-cell memory formation after mild COVID-19. Overall study context: Largely, the TCR clusters proved donor specific.

TCRdb re-called the 5' RACE reads through MiXCR, storing one row per CDR3 protein. This sample has 400,000 or so distinct CDR3 sequences, with approximately 21% found just once. On this clonotype: No antigen is known for it.

Study findings and constraints: For second-wave clones that peaked at day 37, SARS-CoV-2 specificity went unverified.

Trimming took 2 bases from V and 9 from J; bases not matched to a gene: 11. The CDR3 runs 17 residues. CDR1 and CDR2 (germline): MGHRA, YSYEKL. The sequence came from an adult woman who had mild COVID-19 (a few samples of this study predate the infection). Cell type and time point are not known. V gene TRBV4-1 combines with J gene TRBJ2-2, with 11 bases fitting TRBD1. The sequencing input was PBMCs or a T cell subset sorted from them (not recorded which). The CDR3 protein is CASSQYPGQGARWELFF. The CDR3 DNA reads as TGCGCCAGCAGCCAATACCCCGGACAGGGGGCGAGGTGGGAGCTGTTTTTT.